These T cell receptor beta chains were read from a single sample in a study of blood T cell repertoires in COVID-19. Data came from immunoSEQ multiplex PCR; TCRdb stores just in-frame clones and leaves some out. The sample holds a few hundred thousand clones, approximately 84% seen once. Sequenced input: PBMCs or T cells enriched from blood (not recorded which). The receptor source for this set is a woman aged 45-60 years who had been exposed to COVID-19. CDR3s include the opening cysteine and the closing phenylalanine or tryptophan. The D gene is left open where the match is weak. Clone size appears in some rows only: once, few, many, or a class for an expanded clone.

DNA: TGTGCCAGCAGTCGCATGAGGGTCGACACTGAAGCTTTCTTT
CDR3: CASSRMRVDTEAFF
size: once
D: -
V: TRBV27
J: TRBJ1-1
length: 14

DNA: TGTGCCAGCAGCCTGGGGGACAGACGATACACTGAAGCTTTCTTT
CDR3: CASSLGDRRYTEAFF
size: many
D: TRBD1
V: TRBV3-1/TRBV3-2
J: TRBJ1-1
length: 15

DNA: TGTGCCAGCAACCATCCGGGACAGGGGGCTGAGCAGTTCTTC
CDR3: CASNHPGQGAEQFF
size: -
D: TRBD1
V: TRBV6-5
J: TRBJ2-1
length: 14

DNA: TGTGCCAGCGCCATAGGGGTGGGGTTAGAGCAGTTCTTC
CDR3: CASAIGVGLEQFF
size: few
D: -
V: TRBV19
J: TRBJ2-1
length: 13

DNA: TGTGCCACCGGGTCAAGGGGATCATCAGACCCTAATGAGCAGTTCTTC
CDR3: CATGSRGSSDPNEQFF
size: few
D: -
V: TRBV19
J: TRBJ2-1
length: 16

DNA: TGTGCTAGTGGTTTGGACCCACAGGGAAATGCGGCTTTCTTT
CDR3: CASGLDPQGNAAFF
size: -
D: -
V: TRBV12-5
J: TRBJ1-1
length: 14

DNA: TGTGCCAGCAGTCGACAGGGGAGAACCGGGGAGCTGTTTTTT
CDR3: CASSRQGRTGELFF
size: -
D: TRBD1
V: TRBV27
J: TRBJ2-2
length: 14

DNA: TGCGCCGGACCCTCAGGGGGCGATTATAGCAATCAGCCCCAGCATTTT
CDR3: CAGPSGGDYSNQPQHF
size: few
D: TRBD1
V: TRBV10-1
J: TRBJ1-5
length: 16

DNA: TGCGCCAGCAGCTTTACTAGCGGGTACTACAATGAGCAGTTCTTC
CDR3: CASSFTSGYYNEQFF
size: few
D: TRBD2
V: TRBV5-1
J: TRBJ2-1
length: 15

DNA: TGTGCCAGCAGCTTAGGGCCGAGCACAGATACGCAGTATTTT
CDR3: CASSLGPSTDTQYF
size: -
D: -
V: TRBV7-2
J: TRBJ2-3
length: 14

DNA: TGTGCCAGCTCACCACCAAGGCGGCGGGGAGACACAGATACGCAGTATTTT
CDR3: CASSPPRRRGDTDTQYF
size: -
D: -
V: TRBV18
J: TRBJ2-3
length: 17

DNA: TGCGCCAGCAGCTTGGGAGGGGGGGTCTCCTACGAGCAGTACTTC
CDR3: CASSLGGGVSYEQYF
size: -
D: -
V: TRBV5-1
J: TRBJ2-7
length: 15

DNA: TGTGCCAGCAGCTTGACTAGCGGGTTCGAGACCCAGTACTTC
CDR3: CASSLTSGFETQYF
size: -
D: TRBD2
V: TRBV3-1/TRBV3-2
J: TRBJ2-5
length: 14

DNA: TGTGCCAGCAGCTTACGCGCAGGGGAAGAGACCCAGTACTTC
CDR3: CASSLRAGEETQYF
size: -
D: -
V: TRBV7-3
J: TRBJ2-5
length: 14

DNA: TGTGCCAGCAGTTTCCGGCGGGAGAACACTGAAGCTTTCTTT
CDR3: CASSFRRENTEAFF
size: -
D: -
V: TRBV27
J: TRBJ1-1
length: 14